A selection of T cell receptor beta chains follows, all from one sample in a study of spatial heterogeneity in lung cancer. TCRdb reprocessed the 5' RACE reads with MiXCR, giving one entry per CDR3 protein. Seen here are some 55,000 distinct CDR3 sequences, under 7.5% observed once, and the top ten hold around 15%. The material was PBMCs, obtained at surgery. These receptors all stem from a female donor with early-stage non-small cell lung cancer. The CDR3 runs from the conserved cysteine through the conserved F or W.

V gene,CDR3 protein
TRBV9,CASSAGHSRGETQYF
TRBV10-3,CAISTRSIQNTEAFF
TRBV21-1,CASSKAGEAETTNEKLFF
TRBV12-3/TRBV12-4,CASRSSTGAQPQHF
TRBV28,CASSLSLESEPSYEQYF
TRBV7-9,CASSSGQIYEQYF
TRBV2,CASSRQGTDTQYF
TRBV6-6,CASSYPLGYTF
TRBV6-5,CASSYGYPGSHNSPLHF
TRBV5-5,CASSSDRIYEQYF
TRBV5-1,CASSSGTGRMGNIQYF
TRBV29-1,CSVGDATNEKLFF
TRBV5-1,CASSSDDVSTGELFF
TRBV29-1,CSVEDRETQYF
TRBV10-1,CASMAGFNTEAFF
TRBV6-1,CASSETPNTEAFF
TRBV5-1,CASSFSQGSSGNTIYF
TRBV27,CASKQGAPGELFF
TRBV6-5,CASSPPGGGEQFF
TRBV9,CASSVAFPDTQYF
TRBV21-1,CASSTPVASPLHF
TRBV28,CASSLSRQQLFF
TRBV9,CASSPGDGTYEQYF
TRBV5-1,CASSLGGFGQPQHF
TRBV28,CASSPPGLAGGNEQFF
TRBV7-9,CASSPTGASGANVLTF
TRBV12-3/TRBV12-4,CASGREVNYNEQFF
TRBV20-1,CSVTRVGEGRSDTQYF
TRBV2,CASRPDRVRGEQFF
TRBV7-9,CASSRDRGRQETQYF
TRBV7-2,CASSLEGTKNIQYF
TRBV3-1,CASSQELGRSLWGYTF
TRBV4-1,CASSQERTPSYNEQFF
TRBV6-5,CASRFPNTEAFF
TRBV19,CASSGTEQETQYF
TRBV18,CASSPPGSGVYNEQFF
TRBV6-1,CASSERDSTDTQYF
TRBV10-2,CATRLKAGGPVEQYF
TRBV10-3,CATDQGGYTEAFF